Following are 3 T cell receptor beta chains from one sample sequenced in a study of blood T cells in healthy people across ages. It was with a sample-barcoded 5' primer and a J-beta primer mix that a second PCR of roughly 7 to 11 cycles was run. MiXCR, run by TCRdb on the 5' RACE reads, gives a single entry per CDR3 protein. The data hold around 1,600,000 distinct CDR3 sequences, with about 45% observed a single time. The sample was blood. All receptors derive from a woman aged 18 to 35 in good health.

The chain employs TRBV6-2 or TRBV6-3 and TRBJ2-5, with TRBD1 as a possible D gene (6 bases). CDR1 and CDR2 from the germline V gene are MNHEY and SVGEGT. This CDR3 region has 14 residues. V was pared by 1 base and J by 0 bases, with 6 bases between. DNA of the CDR3: TGTGCCAGCAGTTACTGGACAGACCAAGAGACCCAGTACTTC. Translating gives CASSYWTDQETQYF.

J is TRBJ2-5 and V is TRBV2; D perhaps matches TRBD1 (6 bases). This CDR3 is 10 amino acids long. Germline V gene lookup returns CDR1 SNHLY and CDR2 FYNNEI. The V end lost 8 bases, the J end lost 13 bases, and 14 bases lay between the germline ends. This CDR3 is CASGGQSSYF. The CDR3 bases are TGTGCCAGCGGTGGACAGAGTTCGTACTTC.

This clonotype was recorded many times. The junction departs from the called germline gene at one end, perhaps through a read error. The V call is TRBV5-1, the J call TRBJ2-2; 7 positions agree with TRBD2. Germline V gene sequence: CDR1 SGHRS, CDR2 YFSETQ. The CDR3 covers 14 residues. The CDR3 nucleotides are TGTGCCAGCAGCTTAGCGGGGAACACCGGGGAGCTGTTTTTT. Its protein is CASSLAGNTGELFF.